The sequence of this TCR beta chain was determined in a study of T cell responses to AZD1222 COVID-19 vaccine. Trimming took off 5 bases at V and 0 bases at J, with 13 bases between the two ends. CDR3 size: 15 residues. The germline V gene encodes CDR1 LGHNT and CDR2 FRNRAP. Clones were sequenced by immunoSEQ multiplex PCR, and TCRdb holds only the in-frame ones, with some missing. The sample has 90,000 or so clones, more than 70% seen once; the top ten hold 5.3%. The sequence derives from an adult who received the AZD1222 COVID-19 vaccine. The V gene is TRBV12-5, the J gene TRBJ1-1; unclear D gene. The source was peripheral blood, collected 28 days after the second AZD1222 dose. The CDR3, as DNA: TGTGCTAGTGGTACGTACAGACCCTTGAACACTGAAGCTTTCTTT. It translates to CASGTYRPLNTEAFF.